Below are 27 T cell receptor beta chains sequenced from a single sample in a study of CXCR3-negative and CXCR3-positive naive CD8 T cells. UMI-tagged TRB cDNA libraries were built via 5' RACE. Using the 5' RACE reads, TCRdb records one entry per CDR3 protein without DNA. The sample table sets out fewer than 95,000 distinct CDR3 sequences. Sequencing was performed on naive CXCR3- CD8+ T cells from blood. Subset in this sample: CD45RO-CCR7+CD27+CD95- naive CD8+ T cells lacking CXCR3 (TNR3-). The receptors derive from a human donor in good health. Some clones in this sample may be carry-over from other donors' samples.

V usage is TRBV4-1 and J usage is TRBJ2-5; the D call of TRBD1 rests on TCRdb alone, since no DNA is present to check it. Germline V CDR1 and CDR2: MGHRA, YSYEKL. The CDR3 loop spans 14 amino acids. CDR3 region: CASSFGTSQETQYF.

CDR3 residues: CASSFGTGINEQFF. J is TRBJ2-1 and V is TRBV7-9; TCRdb indicates TRBD1, and absent DNA this call remains unverified. Germline CDR1 SEHNR, CDR2 FQNEAQ (reference sequence). The CDR3 has 14 residues.

The CDR3 here is CSARELVSPARGEQFF. The chain uses TRBV20-1 and TRBJ2-1; the D gene TCRdb calls, TRBD2, cannot be checked with no DNA. CDR3 length: 16 residues. The germline CDR1 and CDR2 sequences are DFQATT and SNEGSKA (reference sequence).

The rearrangement uses TRBV12-3 or TRBV12-4 and TRBJ1-2; TCRdb proposes TRBD1, but this gene call is untestable without DNA. This CDR3 is 11 amino acids long. The CDR3 sequence is CATGGSYGYTF.

This chain links TRBV27 with TRBJ2-7; TCRdb returns TRBD1, unconfirmable since there is no DNA. The CDR3 runs 13 residues. Germline-derived CDR1 and CDR2 are MNHEY and SMNVEV (reference sequence). The CDR3: CASSLRTAYEQYF.

V is TRBV7-3 and J is TRBJ1-1. Germline V gene lookup returns CDR1 SGHTA and CDR2 FQGTGA. The CDR3 is 14 amino acids. The chain's CDR3 is CASSPAGGHTEAFF. The complete variable domain, with remaining parts taken from reference TRBV7-3 and TRBJ1-1, reads GAGVSQTPSNKVTEKGKYVELRCDPISGHTALYWYRQSLGQGPEFLIYFQGTGAADDSGLPNDRFFAVRPEGSVSTLKIQRTERGDSAVYLCASSPAGGHTEAFFGQGTRLTVV.

The chain uses TRBV29-1 and TRBJ1-3. This CDR3 contains 14 residues. Germline V CDR1 and CDR2: SQVTM, ANQGSEA. This CDR3 is CSVLRTGSGNTIYF.

The genes are TRBV3-1 and TRBJ2-5; the D call of TRBD1 rests on TCRdb alone, since no DNA is present to check it. CDR1 and CDR2 from the germline V gene are LGHDT and YNNKEL (reference sequence). CDR3 length equals 16 residues. CDR3 region: CASSLRQGREQETQYF.

V is TRBV7-9 and J is TRBJ1-2; TCRdb's D gene call, TRBD1, goes unchecked for lack of DNA. The CDR3 totals 15 residues. Germline values: CDR1 SEHNR, CDR2 FQNEAQ (reference sequence). The CDR3 spells CASSPSLQGNYGYTF.

The chain carries TRBV29-1 and TRBJ2-7; absent DNA, TCRdb's TRBD1 call cannot be checked. Germline V gene sequence: CDR1 SQVTM, CDR2 ANQGSEA. The CDR3 covers 13 residues. CDR3 protein: CSVTPGHNYEQYF.

The chain couples TRBV7-9 to TRBJ1-1; TCRdb's D gene call, TRBD1, goes unchecked for lack of DNA. The CDR3 runs 15 residues. Germline assignment: CDR1 SEHNR and CDR2 FQNEAQ (reference sequence). CDR3 region: CASTNWGQGNTEAFF.

This rearrangement joins TRBV29-1 to TRBJ2-7; without DNA, the TCRdb call of TRBD2 cannot be checked. The CDR3 has 13 residues. The germline V gene has CDR1 SQVTM and CDR2 ANQGSEA. The CDR3 sequence: CSVELREDYEQYF.

CDR3 sequence reads: CSARDEGARYEQYF. V gene TRBV20-1 combines with J gene TRBJ2-7; TCRdb names TRBD1, which stays unverified in the absence of DNA. This CDR3 has 14 residues. The germline gives CDR1 DFQATT, CDR2 SNEGSKA (reference sequence).

This chain joins TRBV2 and TRBJ2-1. This CDR3 has 12 amino acids. The V gene's germline CDR1 is SNHLY and CDR2 FYNNEI. The CDR3 spells CASSQLYNEQFF.

The chain couples TRBV2 to TRBJ1-1; TCRdb's assignment of TRBD1 cannot be checked, as there is no DNA. This CDR3 has 15 amino acids. Germline V gene lookup returns CDR1 SNHLY and CDR2 FYNNEI. The CDR3 protein is CASSEDLGGNTEAFF.

This chain joins TRBV13 and TRBJ2-1; there is no DNA to check the TCRdb D call of TRBD2. CDR1 is PRHDT, CDR2 FYEKMQ, per germline (reference sequence). This CDR3 region has 16 residues. The CDR3 is CASSSLLAGVYNEQFF. Full variable domain (missing parts from reference TRBV13 and TRBJ2-1): AAGVIQSPRHLIKEKRETATLKCYPIPRHDTVYWYQQGPGQDPQFLISFYEKMQSDKGSIPDRFSAQQFSDYHSELNMSSLELGDSALYFCASSSLLAGVYNEQFFGPGTRLTVL.

V and J are TRBV27 and TRBJ2-7; lacking DNA, the TRBD2 call made by TCRdb goes unchecked. The germline CDR1 and CDR2 sequences are MNHEY and SMNVEV (reference sequence). The CDR3 has 14 amino acids. The CDR3: CASSHGLAGHEQYF.

V and J are TRBV4-1 and TRBJ2-7; TCRdb returns TRBD2, unconfirmable since there is no DNA. This CDR3 has 18 residues. In germline, CDR1 is MGHRA, CDR2 YSYEKL. The CDR3 sequence is CASSQTLPDTQISYEQYF.

The rearrangement links TRBV5-5 to TRBJ1-1; lacking DNA, the TRBD1 call made by TCRdb goes unchecked. The length of the CDR3 is 14 residues. Germline-derived CDR1 and CDR2 are SGHKS and YYEKEE (reference sequence). The chain's CDR3 is CASSSHPVGTEAFF. Based on the CDR3 plus reference TRBV5-5 and TRBJ1-1, the full variable domain is DAGVTQSPTHLIKTRGQQVTLRCSPISGHKSVSWYQQVLGQGPQFIFQYYEKEERGRGNFPDRFSARQFPNYSSELNVNALLLGDSALYLCASSSHPVGTEAFFGQGTRLTVV.

The chain couples TRBV11-2 to TRBJ2-7. CDR3 length equals 13 residues. The germline V gene encodes CDR1 SGHAT and CDR2 FQNNGV. CDR3 residues: CASSIQASYEQYF. Based on the CDR3 plus reference TRBV11-2 and TRBJ2-7, the full variable domain is EAGVAQSPRYKIIEKRQSVAFWCNPISGHATLYWYQQILGQGPKLLIQFQNNGVVDDSQLPKDRFSAERLKGVDSTLKIQPAKLEDSAVYLCASSIQASYEQYFGPGTRLTVT.

V and J are TRBV11-2 and TRBJ2-1; TCRdb gives TRBD2 as the D gene, but with no DNA this cannot be confirmed. From germline, CDR1 is SGHAT and CDR2 FQNNGV. The CDR3 sequence is 14 residues long. Here the CDR3 reads CASSLEDLTGEQFF. Filled out from reference TRBV11-2 and TRBJ2-1, the complete variable domain reads EAGVAQSPRYKIIEKRQSVAFWCNPISGHATLYWYQQILGQGPKLLIQFQNNGVVDDSQLPKDRFSAERLKGVDSTLKIQPAKLEDSAVYLCASSLEDLTGEQFFGPGTRLTVL.

The chain is built from TRBV29-1 and TRBJ2-2. There are 13 residues in the CDR3. Germline V CDR1 and CDR2: SQVTM, ANQGSEA. This chain's CDR3 is CSVEGENTGELFF.

The chain carries TRBV28 and TRBJ1-1. Germline lookup yields CDR1 MDHEN and CDR2 SYDVKM. The CDR3 is 17 amino acids. CDR3 region: CASSFHSIGPQNTEAFF.

The chain employs TRBV30 and TRBJ1-2; TCRdb names TRBD1, which stays unverified in the absence of DNA. There are 14 residues in the CDR3. The germline V gene encodes CDR1 GTSNPN and CDR2 SVGIG (reference sequence). CDR3 in amino acids: CAWSPLGAFYGYTF.

This chain links TRBV12-3 or TRBV12-4 with TRBJ2-3; as DNA is missing, the TRBD1 call by TCRdb cannot be tested. This CDR3 spans 11 amino acids. CDR3 loop: CASSTGAAQYF.

The V call is TRBV5-1, the J call TRBJ2-2; TCRdb designates TRBD1, a call that cannot be tested without DNA. Germline CDR1 SGHRS, CDR2 YFSETQ. This CDR3 spans 17 amino acids. CDR3 in amino acids: CASSLMAGVPHTGELFF.

The V gene is TRBV7-3, the J gene TRBJ2-3; TCRdb picks TRBD1, but there is no DNA to check that call. CDR1 and CDR2 from the germline V gene are SGHTA and FQGTGA. The length of the CDR3 is 17 residues. This CDR3 is CASSLGLGQPLTDTQYF.